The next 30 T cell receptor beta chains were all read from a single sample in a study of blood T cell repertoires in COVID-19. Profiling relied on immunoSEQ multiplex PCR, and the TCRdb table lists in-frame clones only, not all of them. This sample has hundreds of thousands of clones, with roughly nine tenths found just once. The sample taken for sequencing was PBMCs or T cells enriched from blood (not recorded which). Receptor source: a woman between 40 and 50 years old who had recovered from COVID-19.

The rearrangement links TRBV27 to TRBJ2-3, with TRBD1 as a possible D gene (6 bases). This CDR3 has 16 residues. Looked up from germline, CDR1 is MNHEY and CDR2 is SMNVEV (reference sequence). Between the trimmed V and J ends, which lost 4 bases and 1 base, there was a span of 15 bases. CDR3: CASSSHLEGGTDTQYF. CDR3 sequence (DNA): TGTGCCAGCAGTTCGCACCTCGAGGGGGGCACAGATACGCAGTATTTT.

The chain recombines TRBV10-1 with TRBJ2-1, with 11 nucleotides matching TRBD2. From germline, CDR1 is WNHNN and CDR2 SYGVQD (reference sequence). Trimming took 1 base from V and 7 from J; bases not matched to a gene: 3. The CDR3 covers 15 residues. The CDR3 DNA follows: TGCGCCAGCAGTGAGTTAGCGGGAGGGAAGAATGAGCAGTTCTTC. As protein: CASSELAGGKNEQFF.

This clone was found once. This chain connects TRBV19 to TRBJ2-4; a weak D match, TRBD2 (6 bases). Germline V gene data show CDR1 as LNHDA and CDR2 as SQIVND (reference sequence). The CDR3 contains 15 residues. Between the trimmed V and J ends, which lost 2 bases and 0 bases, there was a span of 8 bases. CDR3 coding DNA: TGTGCCAGTAGTATACCGGGACTAGCCAAAAACATTCAGTACTTC. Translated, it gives CASSIPGLAKNIQYF.

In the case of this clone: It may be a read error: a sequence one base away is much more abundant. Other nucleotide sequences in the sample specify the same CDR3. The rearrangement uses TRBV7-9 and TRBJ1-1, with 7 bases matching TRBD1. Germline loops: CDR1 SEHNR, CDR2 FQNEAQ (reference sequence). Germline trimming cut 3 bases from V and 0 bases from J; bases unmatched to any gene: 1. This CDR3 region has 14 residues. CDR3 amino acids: CASSLTGLNTEAFF. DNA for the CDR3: TGTGCCAGCAGCTTGACAGGGCTGAACACTGAAGCTTTCTTT.

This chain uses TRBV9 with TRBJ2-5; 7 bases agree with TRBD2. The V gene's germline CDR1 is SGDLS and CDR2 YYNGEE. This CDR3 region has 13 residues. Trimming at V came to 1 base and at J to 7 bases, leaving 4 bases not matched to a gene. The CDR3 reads CASSVSGGGTQYF. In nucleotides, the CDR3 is TGTGCCAGCAGCGTAAGTGGCGGGGGGACCCAGTACTTC.

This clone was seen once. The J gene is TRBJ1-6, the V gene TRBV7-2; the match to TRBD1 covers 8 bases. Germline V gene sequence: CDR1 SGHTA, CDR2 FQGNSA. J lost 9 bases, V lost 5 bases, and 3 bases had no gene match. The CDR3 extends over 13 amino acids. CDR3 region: CASSRQGFSPLHF. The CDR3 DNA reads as TGTGCCAGCAGCCGACAGGGGTTTTCACCCCTCCACTTT.

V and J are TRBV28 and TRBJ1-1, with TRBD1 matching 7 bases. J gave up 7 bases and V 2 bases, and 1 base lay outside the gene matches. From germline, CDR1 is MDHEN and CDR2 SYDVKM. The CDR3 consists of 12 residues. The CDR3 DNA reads TGTGCCAGCAGTTTAAACAGGGGTGAAGCTTTCTTT. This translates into CASSLNRGEAFF.

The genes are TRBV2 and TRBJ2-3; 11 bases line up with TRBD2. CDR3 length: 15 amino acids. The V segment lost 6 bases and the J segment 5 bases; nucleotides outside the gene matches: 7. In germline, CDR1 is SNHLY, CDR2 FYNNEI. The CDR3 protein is CASRVLAGAGDTQYF. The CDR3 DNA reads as TGTGCCAGCAGGGTACTAGCGGGAGCGGGAGATACGCAGTATTTT.

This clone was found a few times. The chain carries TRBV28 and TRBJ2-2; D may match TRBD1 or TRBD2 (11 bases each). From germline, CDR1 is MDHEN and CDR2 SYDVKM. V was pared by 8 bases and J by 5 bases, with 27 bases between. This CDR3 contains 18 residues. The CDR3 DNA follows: TGTGCCAGCTCGGGACAGGGGGGTCTAGCGGGAGGAACCGGGGAGCTGTTTTTT. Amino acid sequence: CASSGQGGLAGGTGELFF.

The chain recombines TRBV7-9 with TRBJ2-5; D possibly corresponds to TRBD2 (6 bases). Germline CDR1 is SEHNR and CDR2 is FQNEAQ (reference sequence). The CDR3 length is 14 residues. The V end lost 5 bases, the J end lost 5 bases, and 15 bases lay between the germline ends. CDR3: CASSGWREGETQYF. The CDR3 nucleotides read TGTGCCAGCAGCGGTTGGCGGGAAGGGGAGACCCAGTACTTC.

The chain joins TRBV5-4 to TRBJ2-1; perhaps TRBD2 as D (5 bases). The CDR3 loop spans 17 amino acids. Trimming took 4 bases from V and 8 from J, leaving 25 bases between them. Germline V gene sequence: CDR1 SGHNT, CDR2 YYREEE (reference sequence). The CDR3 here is CASSIIRGLPLGDEQFF. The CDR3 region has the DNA TGTGCCAGCAGCATAATTCGAGGACTCCCCCTTGGAGATGAGCAGTTCTTC.

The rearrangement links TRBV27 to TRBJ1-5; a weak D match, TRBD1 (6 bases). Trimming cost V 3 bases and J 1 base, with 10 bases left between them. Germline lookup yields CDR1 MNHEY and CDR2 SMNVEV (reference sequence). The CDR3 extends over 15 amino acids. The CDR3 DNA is TGTGCCAGCAGTTTCGCAGGGGAAAGCAATCAGCCCCAGCATTTT. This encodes CASSFAGESNQPQHF.

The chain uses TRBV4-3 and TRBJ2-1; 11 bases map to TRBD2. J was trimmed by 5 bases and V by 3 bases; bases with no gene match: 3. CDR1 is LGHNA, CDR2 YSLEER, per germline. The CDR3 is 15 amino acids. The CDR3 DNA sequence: TGCGCCAGCAGCCATAGCGGGAGGGCGAACAATGAGCAGTTCTTC. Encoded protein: CASSHSGRANNEQFF.

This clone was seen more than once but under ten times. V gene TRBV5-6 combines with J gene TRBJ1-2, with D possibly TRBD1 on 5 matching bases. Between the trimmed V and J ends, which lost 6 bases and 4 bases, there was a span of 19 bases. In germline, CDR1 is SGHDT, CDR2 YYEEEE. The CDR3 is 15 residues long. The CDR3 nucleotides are TGTGCCAGCAACAAAAGGGGCTCGGCCCGCTATGGCTACACCTTC. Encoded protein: CASNKRGSARYGYTF.

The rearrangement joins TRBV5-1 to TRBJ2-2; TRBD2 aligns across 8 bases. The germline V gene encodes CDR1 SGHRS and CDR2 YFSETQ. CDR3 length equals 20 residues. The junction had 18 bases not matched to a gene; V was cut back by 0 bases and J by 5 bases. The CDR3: CASSLVGDTGRGRYTGELFF. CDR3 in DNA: TGCGCCAGCAGCTTGGTAGGAGACACCGGGAGGGGTCGATATACCGGGGAGCTGTTTTTT.

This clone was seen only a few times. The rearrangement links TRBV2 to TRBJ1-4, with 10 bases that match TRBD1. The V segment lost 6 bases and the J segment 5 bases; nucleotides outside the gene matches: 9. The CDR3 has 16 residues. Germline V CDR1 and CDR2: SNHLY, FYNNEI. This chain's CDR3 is CASSVAPGQGNEKLFF. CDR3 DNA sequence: TGTGCCAGCAGCGTTGCACCGGGACAGGGGAATGAAAAACTGTTTTTT.

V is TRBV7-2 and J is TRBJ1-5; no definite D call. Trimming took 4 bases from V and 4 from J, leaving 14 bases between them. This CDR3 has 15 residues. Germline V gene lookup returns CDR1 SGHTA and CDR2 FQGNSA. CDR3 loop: CASSSVGTENQPQHF. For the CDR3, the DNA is TGTGCCAGCAGCTCCGTGGGCACAGAGAATCAGCCCCAGCATTTT.

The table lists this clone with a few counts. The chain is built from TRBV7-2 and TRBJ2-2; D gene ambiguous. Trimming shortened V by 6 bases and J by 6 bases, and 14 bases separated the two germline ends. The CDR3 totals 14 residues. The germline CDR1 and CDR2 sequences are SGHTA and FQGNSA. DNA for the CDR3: TGTGCCAGCAGATTCGACTCGCCCGCCGGGGAGCTGTTTTTT. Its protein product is CASRFDSPAGELFF.

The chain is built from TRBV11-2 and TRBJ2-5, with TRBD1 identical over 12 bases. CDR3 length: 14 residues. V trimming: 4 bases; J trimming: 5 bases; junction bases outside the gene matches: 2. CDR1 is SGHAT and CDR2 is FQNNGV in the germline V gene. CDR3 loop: CASSWGQGAETQYF. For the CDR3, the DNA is TGTGCCAGCAGCTGGGGACAGGGGGCTGAGACCCAGTACTTC.

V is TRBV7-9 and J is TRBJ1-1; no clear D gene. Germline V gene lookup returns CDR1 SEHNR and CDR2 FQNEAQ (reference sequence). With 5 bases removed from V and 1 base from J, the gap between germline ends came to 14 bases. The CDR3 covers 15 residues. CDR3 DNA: TGTGCCAGCAGCCTAGGTTTGGCACGGAACACTGAAGCTTTCTTT. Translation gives CASSLGLARNTEAFF. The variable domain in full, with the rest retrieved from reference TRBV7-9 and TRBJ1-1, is DTGVSQNPRHKITKRGQNVTFRCDPISEHNRLYWYRQTLGQGPEFLTYFQNEAQLEKSRLLSDRFSAERPKGSFSTLEIQRTEQGDSAMYLCASSLGLARNTEAFFGQGTRLTVV.

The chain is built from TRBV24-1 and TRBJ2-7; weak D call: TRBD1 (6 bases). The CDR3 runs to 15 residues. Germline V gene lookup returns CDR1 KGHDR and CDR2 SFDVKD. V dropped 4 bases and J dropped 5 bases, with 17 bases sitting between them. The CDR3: CATSDSRDTLDEQYF. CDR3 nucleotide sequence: TGTGCCACCAGTGACTCCCGGGACACCCTTGACGAGCAGTACTTC.

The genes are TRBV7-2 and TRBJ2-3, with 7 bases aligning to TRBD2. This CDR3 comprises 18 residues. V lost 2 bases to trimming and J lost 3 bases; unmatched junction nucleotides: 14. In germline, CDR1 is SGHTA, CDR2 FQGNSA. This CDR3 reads CASSLIGGGGSRTDTQYF. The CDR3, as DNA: TGTGCCAGCAGCTTAATTGGGGGTGGCGGGAGTCGTACAGATACGCAGTATTTT.

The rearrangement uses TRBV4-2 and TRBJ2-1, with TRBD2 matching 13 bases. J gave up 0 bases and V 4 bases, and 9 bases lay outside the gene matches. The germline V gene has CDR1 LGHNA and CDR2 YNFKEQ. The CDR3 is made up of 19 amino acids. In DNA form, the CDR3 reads TGTGCCAGCAGCCCGCACGAACTAGCGGGAGGGAGCTCCTACAATGAGCAGTTCTTC. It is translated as CASSPHELAGGSSYNEQFF.

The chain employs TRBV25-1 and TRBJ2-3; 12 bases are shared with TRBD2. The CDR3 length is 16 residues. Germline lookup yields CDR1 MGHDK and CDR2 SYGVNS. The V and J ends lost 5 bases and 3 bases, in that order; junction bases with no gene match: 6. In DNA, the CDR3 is TGTGCCAGCAGTACTCGACTAGCGGGAGCTACAGATACGCAGTATTTT. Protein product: CASSTRLAGATDTQYF.

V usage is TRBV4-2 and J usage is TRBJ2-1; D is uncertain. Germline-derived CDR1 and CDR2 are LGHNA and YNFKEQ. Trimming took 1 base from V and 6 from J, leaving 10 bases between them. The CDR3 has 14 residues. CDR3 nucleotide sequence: TGTGCCAGCAGCCAAGCGACTCTCCTCAATGAGCAGTTCTTC. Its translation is CASSQATLLNEQFF.

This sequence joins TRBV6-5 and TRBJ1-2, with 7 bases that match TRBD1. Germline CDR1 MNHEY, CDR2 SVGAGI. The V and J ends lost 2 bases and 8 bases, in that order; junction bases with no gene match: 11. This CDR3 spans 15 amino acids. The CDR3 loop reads CASSYPRTGQGGYTF. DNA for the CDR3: TGTGCCAGCAGTTACCCCAGGACAGGCCAGGGAGGCTACACCTTC.

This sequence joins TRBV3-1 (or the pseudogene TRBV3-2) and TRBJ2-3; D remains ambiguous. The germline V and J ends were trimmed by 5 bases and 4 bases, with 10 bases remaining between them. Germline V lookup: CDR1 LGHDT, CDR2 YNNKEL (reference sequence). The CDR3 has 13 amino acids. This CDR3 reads CASSSVVADTQYF. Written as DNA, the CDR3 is TGTGCCAGCAGCTCAGTCGTGGCAGATACGCAGTATTTT.

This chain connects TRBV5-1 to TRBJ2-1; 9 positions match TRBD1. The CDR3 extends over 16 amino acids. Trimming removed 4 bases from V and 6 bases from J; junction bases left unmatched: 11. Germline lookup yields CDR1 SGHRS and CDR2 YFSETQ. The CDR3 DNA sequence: TGCGCCAGCAGCCCTCGAACGGGACAGGGTGTCAATGAGCAGTTCTTC. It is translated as CASSPRTGQGVNEQFF.

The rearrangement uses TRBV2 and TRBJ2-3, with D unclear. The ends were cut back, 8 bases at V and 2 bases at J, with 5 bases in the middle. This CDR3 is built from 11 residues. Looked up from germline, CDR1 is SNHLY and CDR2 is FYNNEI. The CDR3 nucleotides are TGTGCCAGCCCTTACACAGATACGCAGTATTTT. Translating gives CASPYTDTQYF.

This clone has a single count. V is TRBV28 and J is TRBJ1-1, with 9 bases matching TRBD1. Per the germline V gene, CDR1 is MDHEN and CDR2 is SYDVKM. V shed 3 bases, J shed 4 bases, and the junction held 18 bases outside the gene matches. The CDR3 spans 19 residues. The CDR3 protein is CASSFWTGDYFTGGTEAFF. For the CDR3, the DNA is TGTGCCAGCAGTTTTTGGACAGGGGATTATTTTACCGGAGGCACTGAAGCTTTCTTT.